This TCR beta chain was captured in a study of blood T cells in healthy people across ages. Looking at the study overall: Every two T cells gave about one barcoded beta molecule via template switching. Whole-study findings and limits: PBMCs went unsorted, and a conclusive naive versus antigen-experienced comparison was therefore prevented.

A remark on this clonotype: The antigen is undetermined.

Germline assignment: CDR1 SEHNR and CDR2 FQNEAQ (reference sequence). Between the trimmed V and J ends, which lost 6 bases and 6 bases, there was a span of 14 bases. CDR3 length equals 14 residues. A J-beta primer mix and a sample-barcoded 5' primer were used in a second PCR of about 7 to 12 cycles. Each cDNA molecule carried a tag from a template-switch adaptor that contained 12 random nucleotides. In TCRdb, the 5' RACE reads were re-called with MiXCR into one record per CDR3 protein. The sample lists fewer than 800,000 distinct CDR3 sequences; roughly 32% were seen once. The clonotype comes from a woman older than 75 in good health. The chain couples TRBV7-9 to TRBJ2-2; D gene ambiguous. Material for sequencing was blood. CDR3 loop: CASRGGVIAGELFF. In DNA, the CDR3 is TGTGCCAGCAGAGGTGGGGTGATCGCCGGGGAGCTGTTTTTT.